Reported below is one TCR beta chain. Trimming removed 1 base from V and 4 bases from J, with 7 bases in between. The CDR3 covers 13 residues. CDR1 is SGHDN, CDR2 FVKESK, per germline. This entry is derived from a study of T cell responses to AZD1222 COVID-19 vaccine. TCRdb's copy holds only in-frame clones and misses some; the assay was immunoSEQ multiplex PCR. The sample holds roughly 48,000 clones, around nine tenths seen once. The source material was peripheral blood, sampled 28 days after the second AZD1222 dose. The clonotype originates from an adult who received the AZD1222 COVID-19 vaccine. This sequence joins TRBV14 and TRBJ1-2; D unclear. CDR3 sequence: CASSQGVTYGYTF. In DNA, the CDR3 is TGTGCCAGCAGCCAAGGGGTTACCTATGGCTACACCTTC.